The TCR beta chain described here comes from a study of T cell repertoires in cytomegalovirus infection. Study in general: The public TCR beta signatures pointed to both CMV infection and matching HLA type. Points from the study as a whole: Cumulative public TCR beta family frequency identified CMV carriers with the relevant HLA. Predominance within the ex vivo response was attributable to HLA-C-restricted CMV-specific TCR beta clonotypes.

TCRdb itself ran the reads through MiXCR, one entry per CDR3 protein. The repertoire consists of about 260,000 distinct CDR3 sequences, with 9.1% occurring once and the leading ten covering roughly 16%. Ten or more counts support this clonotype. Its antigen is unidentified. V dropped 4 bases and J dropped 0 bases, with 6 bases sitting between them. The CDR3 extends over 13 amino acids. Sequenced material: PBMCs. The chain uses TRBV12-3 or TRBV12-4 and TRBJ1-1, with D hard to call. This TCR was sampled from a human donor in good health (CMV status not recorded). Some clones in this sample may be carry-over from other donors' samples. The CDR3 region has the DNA TGTGCCAGCAGTTCCTCGGTGAACACTGAAGCTTTCTTT. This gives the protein CASSSSVNTEAFF.